These 17 T cell receptor delta chains came from one sample sequenced in a study of γδ T cells in repeated Plasmodium falciparum infection. TCRdb re-identified clones in the multiplex PCR reads via CATT. This sample has around 46,000 delta-chain clones; 1.9% occur once, and the top ten carry around 25%. Bulk repertoires came from Vgamma9/Vdelta2+ or Vdelta2-negative gammadelta T cells flow-sorted from PBMC. Sample: gamma-delta T cells from blood. Receptors were obtained from a pool of human donors (malaria-infected and uninfected, not separated).

This clone came up a few times. This DNA translates differently at residue 20 from the TCRdb protein, which is that of a much larger clone; a read error is likely, and the protein shown is the DNA's own translation. V and J are TRDV1 and TRDJ1; 9 positions match TRDD3. In the absence of a J gene in TCRdb, the DNA was matched to germline to assign it here. V lost 3 bases to trimming and J lost 6 bases; unmatched junction nucleotides: 35. The CDR3 consists of 24 residues. Germline V gene lookup returns CDR1 TSWWSYY and CDR2 QGS. Written as DNA, the CDR3 is TGTGCTCTTGGGGATAATGTCGAACGTCCGCGGGGGATATCCCGGGGGATACAGTGCAATAAACTCATCTTT. This encodes CALGDNVERPRGISRGIQCNKLIF.

This clone was seen ten or more times. V and J are TRDV1 and TRDJ1; D is perhaps TRDD2 (8 bases). CDR1 is TSWWSYY and CDR2 is QGS in the germline V gene. There are 19 residues in the CDR3. V was trimmed by 2 bases and J by 8 bases, leaving 30 bases between them. The CDR3 bases are TGTGCTCTTGGGGAAGTAGTCCACTTCCTACGTCTGGGGATATACAAACTCATCTTT. Amino acids: CALGEVVHFLRLGIYKLIF.

This clone was recorded at least ten times. For this DNA, TCRdb reports the protein of a much larger clone, which diverges at residue 13, most likely from a read error; the protein presented here is translated directly from the DNA. No J gene call was made, and the V gene is TRDV2; the table's TRDD3 call for D was not verified on the DNA. Germline CDR1 and CDR2: GEAIGNYY and EKD. The CDR3 has 15 amino acids. The CDR3 here is CACDNMGGEEKRPIF. The CDR3 region has the DNA TGTGCCTGTGACAACATGGGGGGGGAGGAGAAGAGACCCATCTTT.

This clone was counted only a few times. TCRdb records a much larger clone's protein for this DNA, with a difference at residue 8 that likely arises from a read error; the protein given is the translation of the DNA. This chain uses TRDV3 with TRDJ3; 10 bases line up with TRDD3. TCRdb leaves out the J gene; it was filled in here by matching the DNA to germline. The CDR3 sequence is 21 residues long. V was clipped by 1 base and J by 2 bases; unmatched bases: 17. Germline V lookup: CDR1 TVYSNPD, CDR2 GDNSRS (reference sequence). CDR3 DNA: TGTGCCTTTAACCCCTTCCCGACTAACTGGGGGATTCCCTGGGACACCCGACAGATGTTTTTC. The encoded protein is CAFNPFPTNWGIPWDTRQMFF.

This clone has ten or more counts. For this DNA, TCRdb reports the protein of a much larger clone, which diverges at residue 3, most likely from a read error; the protein presented here is translated directly from the DNA. The chain combines TRDV2 with TRDJ1; 10 bases line up with TRDD3. The J gene was not available in TCRdb and was assigned here by matching the DNA to germline segments. The CDR3 length is 17 residues. CDR1 GEAIGNYY and CDR2 EKD come from the germline V gene. The CDR3 DNA is TGTGCCTATGACACCCCATGGGTGGGGGATACCTCCGATAAACTCATCTTT. Translating gives CAYDTPWVGDTSDKLIF.

On this clone itself: TCRdb pairs this DNA with a much larger clone's protein that differs at residue 7, likely a read error; the protein shown was translated from the DNA. This chain connects TRAV38-2/DV8 to TRDJ1, with D possibly matching TRDD3 (5 bases). Because TCRdb records no J gene, it was assigned here through a match of the DNA to germline. The CDR3 sequence is 19 residues long. The germline V gene encodes CDR1 TSESDYY and CDR2 QEAYKQQN. The V and J ends lost 0 bases and 2 bases respectively, with 23 bases between them. In DNA, the CDR3 is TGTGCTTATAGGAGCGCCTCCCGGGGTGGATGGGGAAAGACCGATAAACTCATCTTT. This encodes CAYRSASRGGWGKTDKLIF.

This clone was observed a handful of times. The likely explanation is a read error, given a far larger clone one base away. Additional DNA sequences in this sample encode the identical CDR3. The chain couples TRDV1 to TRDJ1; perhaps TRDD3 as D (6 bases). The CDR3 sequence is 21 residues long. Germline V gene data show CDR1 as TSWWSYY and CDR2 as QGS. The CDR3 coding sequence is TGTGCTCTTGGGGAACCCCGCTTGGCTACGTTTGGATACTTCTACACCGATAAACTCATCTTC. Its translation: CALGEPRLATFGYFYTDKLIF.

This clone has just a few counts. A read error likely explains this, since a far larger clone differs by one base. Other nucleotide sequences from this sample produce the same CDR3. The chain is built from TRDV1 and TRDJ1, with TRDD3 matching 12 bases. The J gene, absent from TCRdb, was called here by matching the DNA to germline. The germline V gene encodes CDR1 TSWWSYY and CDR2 QGS. V lost 1 base, J lost 8 bases, and 20 bases stayed unmatched. CDR3 length: 20 amino acids. The CDR3 DNA reads TGTGCTCTTGGGGAACCATTGCCGACTCCAACTGGGGGATACCGCGACAAACTCATCTTT. Its protein product is CALGEPLPTPTGGYRDKLIF.

As to this clone: This likely traces to a read error, being one base from a far larger clone. The same CDR3 is also encoded by other DNA sequences in this sample. No J gene call was made, and the V gene is TRAV38-2/DV8; the table calls TRDD3, which could not be checked here. This CDR3 region has 20 residues. Germline V gene data show CDR1 as TSESDYY and CDR2 as QEAYKQQN. CDR3 nucleotides: TGTGCTTACGGAGGGAGCCTTCCTATGGCCATGAACTGGGGAATACGAAGGCTCATCTTT. Its protein is CAYGGSLPMAMNWGIRRLIF.

Regarding this clone: The protein held in TCRdb is that of a much larger clone and does not match this DNA's translation at residue 3, likely because of a read error; the protein shown is translated from the DNA. V usage is TRDV2 and J usage is TRDJ1, with 8 bases lining up with TRDD3. TCRdb offers no J gene call, so here the DNA was matched to germline to obtain one. The junction had 10 bases not matched to a gene; V was cut back by 7 bases and J by 1 base. The V gene's germline CDR1 is GEAIGNYY and CDR2 EKD. The CDR3 length is 15 residues. In DNA, the CDR3 is TGTGCCTGGGACCCTCTGGGGGACACCACCGATAAACTCATCTTT. Protein: CAWDPLGDTTDKLIF.

The sample holds many counts of this clone. This DNA translates differently at residue 8 from the TCRdb protein, which is that of a much larger clone; a read error is likely, and the protein shown is the DNA's own translation. This rearrangement joins TRAV36/DV7 to TRDJ3, with 8 positions matching TRDD3. V lost 0 bases to trimming and J lost 0 bases; unmatched junction nucleotides: 11. The CDR3 runs to 20 residues. Germline-derived CDR1 and CDR2 are VTNFRS and LTSSGIE (reference sequence). For the CDR3, the DNA is TGTGCTGTGGAGGTACTGGGGGCGCCATTACGCTCCTGGGACACCCGACAGATGTTTTTC. Encoded protein: CAVEVLGAPLRSWDTRQMFF.

This clone was observed a few times. A far bigger clonotype differs at one base, so this is likely a read error. Different DNA sequences within this sample yield the same CDR3. The rearrangement links TRDV1 to TRDJ1; 9 nucleotides line up with TRDD2. Germline matching of the DNA provided the J gene here, since TCRdb leaves it blank. V lost 3 bases and J lost 0; bases outside the gene matches: 20. CDR1 and CDR2 (germline): TSWWSYY, QGS. The CDR3 has 21 residues. This CDR3 reads CALGDPFLPTLAGANTDKLIF. The CDR3 DNA is TGTGCTCTTGGGGACCCCTTCCTTCCTACGTTAGCTGGGGCCAACACCGATAAACTCATCTTT.

Points on this clone: This is likely an artifact of a read error, given a far larger clone one base away. This CDR3 is also generated by other DNA sequences in the sample. For the V gene the call is TRDV1; the J gene has no call; the D segment call TRDD3 is taken from the table without a DNA check. The germline gives CDR1 TSWWSYY, CDR2 QGS. This CDR3 spans 21 amino acids. This CDR3 reads CALGHIQPYWGIQGMTDKLIF. CDR3 in DNA: TGTGCTCTTGGGCATATCCAGCCCTACTGGGGGATACAGGGTATGACCGATAAGCTCATCTTT.

This chain uses TRDV2 with TRDJ1, with 13 bases that match TRDD3. Since TCRdb gives no J gene, matching the DNA to germline was used here to assign it. V lost 3 bases, J lost 1 base, and 19 bases stayed unmatched. This CDR3 has 21 residues. Per germline, CDR1 GEAIGNYY and CDR2 EKD. In nucleotides, the CDR3 is TGTGCCTGTGACCCGGTACTGGGGGATACGTTTAGCGCTTCGGGCACCGATAAACTCATCTTT. Its protein product is CACDPVLGDTFSASGTDKLIF.

In this sample, this clone turned up a few times. A single base is all that separates this from a far larger clone, so a read error is likely. Distinct nucleotide sequences in the sample also encode this CDR3. The V gene is TRDV1, the J gene TRDJ1; TRDD3 is a possible D gene (5 bases). The J gene, absent from TCRdb, was called here by matching the DNA to germline. V shed 1 base and J shed 1 base, with 31 bases lying between them. From germline, CDR1 is TSWWSYY and CDR2 QGS. CDR3 size: 22 residues. This chain's CDR3 is CALGEPYHRPGTWDRCTDKLIF. The CDR3 nucleotides read TGTGCTCTTGGGGAACCCTATCATAGACCGGGGACTTGGGATCGATGCACCGATAAACTCATCTTT.

This clone has a handful of counts. The mismatch at residue 7 between this DNA's translation and the TCRdb protein of a much larger clone likely reflects a read error; the protein shown is translated from the DNA. The J gene is TRDJ2, the V gene TRDV1, with D perhaps TRDD2 (6 bases). The J gene was missing in TCRdb and was found by matching the end of the DNA to germline. Germline values: CDR1 TSWWSYY, CDR2 QGS. CDR3 length: 26 residues. Trimming took 0 bases from V and 6 from J, leaving 44 bases between them. The CDR3 sequence: CALGELVSRWNRVYLLPPLRAAQLFF. The CDR3 bases are TGTGCTCTTGGGGAACTAGTATCACGCTGGAATAGAGTATACCTCCTACCCCCGCTTCGGGCAGCACAACTCTTCTTT.

This clone was found many times. This probably arose from a read error, given a far larger clone one base away. The chain combines TRDV2 with TRDJ1, with 9 bases identical to TRDD3. The CDR3 is 15 residues long. Germline V gene data show CDR1 as GEAIGNYY and CDR2 as EKD. The CDR3 DNA reads as TGTGCCTGTGACACCCTACTGGGGGACACCGATAAACTCACCTTT. It specifies CACDTLLGDTDKLTF.